Listed here is a single T cell receptor (beta chain). Its specificity is not known. PCR was performed using 60 Vbeta and 13 Jbeta primers. Generated by immunoSEQ multiplex PCR, the TCRdb table keeps only in-frame clones and is missing some. The profile shows approximately 120,000 clones, roughly 80% of them singletons. This entry is derived from a study of cytomegalovirus exposure and HLA in healthy donors. For the study at large: As an earlier analysis found, about 200 million T cells yielded about 100 million unique TCR beta sequences.

The study, taken as a whole, reports: Many donors carried some public TCRs, although rarity characterized most TCR sequences.

The CDR3 covers 14 residues. Trimming left V 4 bases short and J 2 bases short, with 8 bases between. Germline loops: CDR1 MNHNY, CDR2 SVGAGI (reference sequence). The chain combines TRBV6-6 with TRBJ1-4; D is perhaps TRBD1 (5 bases). Sequenced: PBMCs. The receptor was isolated from a female donor in good health and CMV-seronegative. CDR3 amino acids: CASSSAGTNEKLFF. The DNA of the CDR3 is TGTGCCAGCAGTTCCGCAGGGACTAATGAAAAACTGTTTTTT.